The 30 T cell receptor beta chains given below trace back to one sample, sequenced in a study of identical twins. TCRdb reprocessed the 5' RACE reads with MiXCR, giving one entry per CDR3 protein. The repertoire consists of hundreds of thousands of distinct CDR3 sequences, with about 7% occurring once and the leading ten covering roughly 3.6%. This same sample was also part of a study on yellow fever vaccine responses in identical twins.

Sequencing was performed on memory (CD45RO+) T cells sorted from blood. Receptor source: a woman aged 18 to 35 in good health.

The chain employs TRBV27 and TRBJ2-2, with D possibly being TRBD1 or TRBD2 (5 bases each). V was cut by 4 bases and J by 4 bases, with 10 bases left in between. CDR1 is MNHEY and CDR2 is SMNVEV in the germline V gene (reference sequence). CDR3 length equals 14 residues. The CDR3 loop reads CASSSGPATGELFF. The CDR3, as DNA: TGTGCCAGCAGTTCGGGACCTGCCACCGGGGAGCTGTTTTTT.

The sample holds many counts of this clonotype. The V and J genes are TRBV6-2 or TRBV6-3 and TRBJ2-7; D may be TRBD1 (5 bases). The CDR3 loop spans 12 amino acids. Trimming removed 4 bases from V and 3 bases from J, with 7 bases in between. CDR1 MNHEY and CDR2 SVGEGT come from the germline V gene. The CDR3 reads CASSLTDYEQYF. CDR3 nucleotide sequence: TGTGCCAGCAGTTTGACAGACTACGAGCAGTACTTC.

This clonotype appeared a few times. CDR3 region: CASSLRRGSTDTQYF. CDR3 bases: TGTGCCAGCAGCTTACGCAGGGGGAGCACAGATACGCAGTATTTT. The chain joins TRBV7-2 to TRBJ2-3; 7 nucleotides line up with TRBD1. The junction had 2 bases not matched to a gene; V was cut back by 2 bases and J by 0 bases. From germline, CDR1 is SGHTA and CDR2 FQGNSA. The CDR3 loop spans 15 amino acids.

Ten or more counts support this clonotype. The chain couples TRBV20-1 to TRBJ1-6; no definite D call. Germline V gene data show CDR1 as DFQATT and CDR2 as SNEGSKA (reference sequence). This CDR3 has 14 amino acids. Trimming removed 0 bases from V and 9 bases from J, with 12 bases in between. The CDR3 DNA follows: TGCAGTGCTAGAGATTCAGGACTCGGTTCACCCCTCCACTTT. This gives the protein CSARDSGLGSPLHF.

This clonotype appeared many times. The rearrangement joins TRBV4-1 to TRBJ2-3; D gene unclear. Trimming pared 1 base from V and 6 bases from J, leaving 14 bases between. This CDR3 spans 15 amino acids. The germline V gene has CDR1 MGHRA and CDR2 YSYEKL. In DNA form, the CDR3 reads TGCGCCAGCAGCCAAGGGGTTGGGGTTCGCGATACGCAGTATTTT. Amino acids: CASSQGVGVRDTQYF.

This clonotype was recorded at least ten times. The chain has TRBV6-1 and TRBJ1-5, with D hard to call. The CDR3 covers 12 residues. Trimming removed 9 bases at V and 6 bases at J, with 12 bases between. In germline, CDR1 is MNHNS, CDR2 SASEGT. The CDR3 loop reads CASTDARQPQHF. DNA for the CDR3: TGTGCCAGTACTGATGCGCGTCAGCCCCAGCATTTT.

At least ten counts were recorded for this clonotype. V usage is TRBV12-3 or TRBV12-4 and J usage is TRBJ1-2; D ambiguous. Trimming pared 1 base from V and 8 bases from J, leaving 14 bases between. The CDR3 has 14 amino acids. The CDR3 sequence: CASSLVGGAGGYTF. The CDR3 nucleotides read TGTGCCAGCAGTTTAGTGGGCGGTGCTGGCGGCTACACCTTC.

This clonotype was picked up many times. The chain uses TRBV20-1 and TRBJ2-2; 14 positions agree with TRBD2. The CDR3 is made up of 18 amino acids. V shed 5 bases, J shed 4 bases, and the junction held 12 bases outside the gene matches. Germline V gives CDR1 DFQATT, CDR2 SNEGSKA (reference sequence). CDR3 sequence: CSAATGTSGSWGTGELFF. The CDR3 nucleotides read TGCAGTGCTGCTACCGGGACTAGCGGGAGTTGGGGCACCGGGGAGCTGTTTTTT.

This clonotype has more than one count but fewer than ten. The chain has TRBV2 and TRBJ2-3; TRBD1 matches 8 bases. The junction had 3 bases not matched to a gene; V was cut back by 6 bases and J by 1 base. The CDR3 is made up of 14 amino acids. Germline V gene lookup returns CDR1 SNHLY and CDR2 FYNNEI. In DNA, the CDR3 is TGTGCCAGCAGGACAGGGGTCGGCACAGATACGCAGTATTTT. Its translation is CASRTGVGTDTQYF.

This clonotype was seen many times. The CDR3 bases are TGTGCCAGTCAGACGGCCACAGGGCAGCCCCAGCATTTT. This gives the protein CASQTATGQPQHF. V and J are TRBV7-8 and TRBJ1-5, with D possibly TRBD1 on 6 matching bases. V dropped 9 bases and J dropped 7 bases, with 16 bases sitting between them. The CDR3 has 13 residues. The germline CDR1 and CDR2 sequences are SGHVS and FQNEAQ.

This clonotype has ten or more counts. The CDR3 bases are TGCGCCAGCAGCCAAGGACAGGGAAACTCCTACGAGCAGTACTTC. It translates to CASSQGQGNSYEQYF. The chain joins TRBV4-1 to TRBJ2-7, with 7 bases lining up with TRBD1. CDR3 length equals 15 residues. Germline CDR1 is MGHRA and CDR2 is YSYEKL. The junction had 3 bases not matched to a gene; V was cut back by 1 base and J by 0 bases.

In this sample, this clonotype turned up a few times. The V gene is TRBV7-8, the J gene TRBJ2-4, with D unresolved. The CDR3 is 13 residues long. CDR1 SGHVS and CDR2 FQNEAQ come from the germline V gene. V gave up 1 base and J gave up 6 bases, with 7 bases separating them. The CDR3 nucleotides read TGTGCCAGCAGCTTAGTTGGTCGAAACATTCAGTACTTC. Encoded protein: CASSLVGRNIQYF.

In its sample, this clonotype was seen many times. The DNA for the CDR3 is TGCGCCAGTACACCGGGACAGGGGGCGCAGGATCGGAACAATGAGCAGTTCTTC. It yields the protein CASTPGQGAQDRNNEQFF. The chain links TRBV4-1 to TRBJ2-1; 12 bases fit TRBD1. The germline gives CDR1 MGHRA, CDR2 YSYEKL. The V and J ends lost 9 bases and 5 bases, in that order; junction bases with no gene match: 17. The CDR3 contains 18 residues.

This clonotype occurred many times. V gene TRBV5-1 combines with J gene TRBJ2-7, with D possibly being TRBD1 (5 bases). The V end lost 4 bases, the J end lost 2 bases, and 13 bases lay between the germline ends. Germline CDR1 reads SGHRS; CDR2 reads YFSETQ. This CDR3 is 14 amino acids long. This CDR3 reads CASSDPGPPYEQYF. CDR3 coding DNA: TGCGCCAGCAGCGACCCAGGGCCCCCCTACGAGCAGTACTTC.

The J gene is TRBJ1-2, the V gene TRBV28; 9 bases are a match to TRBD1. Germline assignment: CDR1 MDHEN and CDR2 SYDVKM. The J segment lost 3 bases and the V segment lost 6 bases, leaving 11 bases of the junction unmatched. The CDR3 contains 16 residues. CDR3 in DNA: TGTGCCAGCAGGCATAGCCTGGGACAGGGTGACTATGGCTACACCTTC. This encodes CASRHSLGQGDYGYTF.

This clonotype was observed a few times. This CDR3 is CASSLGGVPANYGYTF. In nucleotides, the CDR3 is TGCGCCAGCAGCTTGGGAGGGGTTCCAGCTAACTATGGCTACACCTTC. The chain recombines TRBV5-1 with TRBJ1-2, with D maybe TRBD1 (5 bases). CDR1 and CDR2 (germline): SGHRS, YFSETQ. V dropped 0 bases and J dropped 0 bases, with 12 bases sitting between them. The CDR3 extends over 16 amino acids.

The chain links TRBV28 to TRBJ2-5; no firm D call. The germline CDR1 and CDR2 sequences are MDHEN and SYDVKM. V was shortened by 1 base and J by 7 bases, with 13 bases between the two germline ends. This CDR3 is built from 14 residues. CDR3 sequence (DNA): TGTGCCAGCAGTTTATTCACGGAATTGGGGACCCAGTACTTC. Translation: CASSLFTELGTQYF.

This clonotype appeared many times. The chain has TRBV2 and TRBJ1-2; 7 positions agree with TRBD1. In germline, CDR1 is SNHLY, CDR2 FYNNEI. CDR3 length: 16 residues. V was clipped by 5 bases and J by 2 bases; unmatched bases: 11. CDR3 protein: CASSPGRDRVNYGYTF. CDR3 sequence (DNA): TGTGCCAGCAGTCCCGGAAGGGACAGAGTGAACTATGGCTACACCTTC.

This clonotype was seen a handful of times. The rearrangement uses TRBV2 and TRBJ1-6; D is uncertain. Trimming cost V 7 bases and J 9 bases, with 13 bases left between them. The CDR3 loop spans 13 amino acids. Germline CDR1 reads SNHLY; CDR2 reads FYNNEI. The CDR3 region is CASTRGEVSPLHF. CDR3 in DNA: TGTGCCAGCACGCGCGGGGAGGTTTCACCCCTCCACTTT.

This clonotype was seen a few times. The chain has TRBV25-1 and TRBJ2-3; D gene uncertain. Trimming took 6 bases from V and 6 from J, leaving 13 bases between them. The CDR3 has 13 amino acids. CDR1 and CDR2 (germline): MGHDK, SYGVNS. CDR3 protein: CASSSPSIDTQYF. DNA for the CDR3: TGTGCCAGCAGCTCTCCCAGTATCGATACGCAGTATTTT.

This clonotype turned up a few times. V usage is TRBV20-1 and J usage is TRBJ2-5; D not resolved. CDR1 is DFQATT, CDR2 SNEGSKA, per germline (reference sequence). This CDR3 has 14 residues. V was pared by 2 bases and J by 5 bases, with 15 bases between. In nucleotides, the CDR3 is TGCAGTGCTAGATCTTTTGGAGTGCAGGAGACCCAGTACTTC. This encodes CSARSFGVQETQYF.

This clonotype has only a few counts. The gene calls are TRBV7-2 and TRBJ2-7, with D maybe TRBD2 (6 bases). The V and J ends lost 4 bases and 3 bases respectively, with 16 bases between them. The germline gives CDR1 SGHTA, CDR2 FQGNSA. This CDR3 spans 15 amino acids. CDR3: CASSSAAGRHYEQYF. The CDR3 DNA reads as TGTGCCAGCAGCTCAGCGGCAGGGAGGCACTACGAGCAGTACTTC.

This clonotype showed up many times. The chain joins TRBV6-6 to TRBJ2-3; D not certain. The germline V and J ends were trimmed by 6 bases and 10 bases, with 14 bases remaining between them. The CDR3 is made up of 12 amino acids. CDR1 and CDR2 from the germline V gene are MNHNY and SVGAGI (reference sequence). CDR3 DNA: TGTGCCAGCAGCACGACCGATTCGGCGCAGTATTTT. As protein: CASSTTDSAQYF.

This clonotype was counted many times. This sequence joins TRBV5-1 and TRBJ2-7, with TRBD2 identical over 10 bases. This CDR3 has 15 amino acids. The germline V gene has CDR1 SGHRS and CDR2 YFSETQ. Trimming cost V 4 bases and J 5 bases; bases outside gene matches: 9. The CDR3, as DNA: TGCGCCAGCAGCCCAGAGGGACTAGCGAAAAACGAGCAGTACTTC. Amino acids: CASSPEGLAKNEQYF.

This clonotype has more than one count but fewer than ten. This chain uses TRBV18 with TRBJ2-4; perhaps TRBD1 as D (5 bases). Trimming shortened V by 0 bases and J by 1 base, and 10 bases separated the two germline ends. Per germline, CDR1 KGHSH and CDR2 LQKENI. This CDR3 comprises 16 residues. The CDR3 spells CASSPPGGAAKNIQYF. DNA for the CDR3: TGTGCCAGCTCACCACCGGGTGGGGCGGCCAAAAACATTCAGTACTTC.

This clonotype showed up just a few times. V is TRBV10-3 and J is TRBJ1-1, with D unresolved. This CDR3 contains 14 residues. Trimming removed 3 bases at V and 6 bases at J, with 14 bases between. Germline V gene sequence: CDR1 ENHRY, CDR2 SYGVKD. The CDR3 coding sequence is TGTGCCATCAGTGACGGGAGACTAAACTCTGAAGCTTTCTTT. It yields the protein CAISDGRLNSEAFF.

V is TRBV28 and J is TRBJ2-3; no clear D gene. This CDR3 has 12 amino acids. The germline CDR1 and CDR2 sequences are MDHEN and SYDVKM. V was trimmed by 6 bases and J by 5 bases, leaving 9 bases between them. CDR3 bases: TGTGCCAGCAGCCGACAAATAGATACGCAGTATTTT. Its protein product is CASSRQIDTQYF.

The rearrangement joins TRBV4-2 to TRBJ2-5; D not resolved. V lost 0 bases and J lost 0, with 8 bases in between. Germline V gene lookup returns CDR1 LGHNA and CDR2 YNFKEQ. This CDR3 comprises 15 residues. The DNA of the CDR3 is TGTGCCAGCAGCCAAGATTCGGAGAACCAAGAGACCCAGTACTTC. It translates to CASSQDSENQETQYF.

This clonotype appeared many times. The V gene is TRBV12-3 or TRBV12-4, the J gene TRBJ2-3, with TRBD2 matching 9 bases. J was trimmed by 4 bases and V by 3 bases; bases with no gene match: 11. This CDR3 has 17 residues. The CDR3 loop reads CASSLAGSGGGSDTQYF. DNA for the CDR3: TGTGCCAGCAGTTTGGCCGGTAGCGGGGGCGGATCAGATACGCAGTATTTT.

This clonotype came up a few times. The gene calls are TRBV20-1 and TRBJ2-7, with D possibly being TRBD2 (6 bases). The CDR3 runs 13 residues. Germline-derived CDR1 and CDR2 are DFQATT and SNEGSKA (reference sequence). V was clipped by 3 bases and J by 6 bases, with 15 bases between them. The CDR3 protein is CSARRLASSEQYV. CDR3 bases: TGCAGTGCTAGGCGGCTAGCGAGTTCCGAGCAGTACGTC.